This TCR beta chain was sequenced during a study of pediatric ulcerative colitis (dated by TCRdb to between 2018 and 2021). The study in broad terms: Among the ulcerative colitis patients, about seven had pancolitis and two had left-sided colitis, and histology in every patient was consistent with ulcerative colitis. From nine newly diagnosed, treatment-naive pediatric ulcerative colitis patients and a few non-IBD control children, paired blood and rectal samples were collected. By Pediatric Ulcerative Colitis Activity Index, mild disease was classified in two patients, moderate disease in several and acute severe colitis in three. Here is what the overall study found, with its caveats: Significantly higher autologous blood-rectal clonal overlap was found in ulcerative colitis patients than in controls, which suggested increased T cell trafficking to inflamed tissue. For technical reasons, substantially fewer templates were yielded by the blood samples of a couple of patients, and these blood samples were excluded from blood-rectal overlap analysis. T cells from blood may have been included in the rectal pinch biopsies, particularly in patients with overt colitis. A couple of rectal CDR3 clonotypes were found in every ulcerative colitis patient but in no control. Features of the rectal repertoire distinguished controls, mild-moderate colitis patients and acute severe colitis patients, and in acute severe colitis, rectal diversity was reduced because of clonal expansions. Only a few individuals were included in the healthy control group, which was small. Because the repertoires came from total lymphocyte DNA, rare subsets such as regulatory T cells may have patterns that are not reflected.

During colonoscopy, one to two pinch biopsies were obtained from the rectum for research. Ulcerative colitis patients had received no immunosuppressive medication before the diagnostic colonoscopy. Before DNA was isolated, the rectal biopsies underwent proteinase K digestion. The Wizard kit (Promega) was used to extract genomic DNA from the blood and intestinal samples. Regarding this clone: The antigen this receptor binds is unknown. Base qualities were left out, and no much larger clone turns up one base away.

Using the immunoSEQ TRB Survey service, rearranged CDR3 beta regions were amplified from genomic DNA with multiplex V and J primers. To keep sequencing depth equal across samples, survey-level depth of up to 500,000 reads per sample was applied. The libraries were purified and pooled, then sequenced using Illumina technology. Per the source publication's procedure: immunoSEQ online tools were used for productive clonality, sample overlap, pairwise scatters, CDR3 beta length, V/D/J gene usage and productiveness. Calculated diversity was the number of unique rearrangements divided by total templates times 100; Shannon and Simpson indices were also computed. Principal component analysis was performed on Z-score normalized data with the R prcomp function and the ggbiplot package. Blood-rectal clonal overlap within each subject was quantified with Morisita's index. This is the immuneACCESS table as TCRdb keeps it, with only in-frame sequences that have V and J called. A part of the clones is gone; compared with another copy, unresolved V genes explain less than half, and the rest is unexplained. V and J calls and clone size are as listed in that table; D and trimming were resolved from the DNA. The sample profile shows roughly 25,000 clones; 65% to 80% of them were found once. The ten top clones hold around 7.8% of the sample.

This sequence was found in a boy aged 5-17 years with severe ulcerative colitis. The sequenced material came from gut tissue.

CDR3 loop: CASSNRGDTQYF. The sequence in DNA is TGTGCCAGTAGTAACCGGGGGGATACGCAGTATTTT. Recombination connected TRBV19 to TRBJ2-3; the D gene is perhaps TRBD2, from 6 matching bases. The CDR3 sequence holds 12 residues, the cysteine and phenylalanine included. Of all the DNA, just the CDR3 is kept, 36 bases in frame from base 1. CDR1 LNHDA and CDR2 SQIVND are derived from the germline V gene (reference sequence). V is clipped by 4 bases and J by 6 bases, and the sequence between their germline boundaries is 8 bases long.